A single sample gave rise to the 15 T cell receptor beta chains below, sequenced in a study of CD8 T cells in Susac syndrome. RNA in amounts of about 0.5 to 1 ug was reverse transcribed with random hexamers. Via MiXCR, TCRdb re-called the immunoSEQ multiplex PCR reads, giving one row per CDR3 protein. The repertoire consists of 84,000 or so distinct CDR3 sequences, with 90% to 95% occurring once and the leading ten covering around 0.94%. Source material: CD8+ T cells from PBMCs. All receptors come from a human donor with Susac syndrome.

This chain uses TRBV5-1 with TRBJ2-1; D may be TRBD1 (6 bases). The CDR3 has 16 amino acids. Germline lookup yields CDR1 SGHRS and CDR2 YFSETQ. V was shortened by 0 bases and J by 5 bases, with 15 bases between the two germline ends. CDR3 sequence: CASSLVDRQVHNEQFF. CDR3 in DNA: TGCGCCAGCAGCTTGGTGGACCGACAGGTACACAATGAGCAGTTCTTC.

This chain joins TRBV30 and TRBJ2-3; possibly TRBD2 for D (7 bases). Trimming left V 1 base short and J 3 bases short, with 14 bases between. Looked up from germline, CDR1 is GTSNPN and CDR2 is SVGIG (reference sequence). There are 15 residues in the CDR3. CDR3 protein: CAWSGGGGSTDTQYF. As DNA, the CDR3 is TGTGCCTGGAGTGGGGGAGGGGGTAGTACAGATACGCAGTATTTT.

This clonotype was picked up one time. The chain links TRBV29-1 to TRBJ2-7; the D gene is possibly TRBD1 (6 bases). V lost 6 bases and J 5 bases, leaving 11 bases between the germline ends. This CDR3 region has 11 residues. The V gene's germline CDR1 is SQVTM and CDR2 ANQGSEA. The CDR3 sequence: CSVEQGDEQYF. The CDR3 bases are TGCAGCGTCGAACAGGGAGACGAGCAGTACTTC.

The chain recombines TRBV2 with TRBJ1-1, with 7 positions matching TRBD1. Germline V gene sequence: CDR1 SNHLY, CDR2 FYNNEI. CDR3 length equals 14 residues. Unmatched junction bases numbered 5, after V lost 6 bases and J lost 1 base. CDR3 residues: CASSNAGGNTEAFF. The CDR3 DNA is TGTGCCAGCAGCAACGCAGGGGGGAACACTGAAGCTTTCTTT.

The rearrangement uses TRBV20-1 and TRBJ2-7; D remains unclear. Germline lookup yields CDR1 DFQATT and CDR2 SNEGSKA (reference sequence). The V end was cut by 0 bases, the J end by 7 bases, with 13 bases between. This CDR3 region has 13 residues. The CDR3 loop is CSARDPASPEQYF. The CDR3 bases are TGCAGTGCTAGAGACCCGGCTTCCCCTGAGCAGTACTTC.

The chain uses TRBV7-2 and TRBJ2-4; 9 nucleotides match TRBD1. CDR1 and CDR2 (germline): SGHTA, FQGNSA. The ends lost 2 bases at V and 11 bases at J; junction bases unmatched: 19. The CDR3 is made up of 18 amino acids. The CDR3 bases are TGTGCCAGCAGCTTAAAATTTTTGGGGACAGGGAGACCTCTACTTCAGTACTTC. This gives the protein CASSLKFLGTGRPLLQYF.

The gene calls are TRBV25-1 and TRBJ2-1; D may be TRBD1 (6 bases). Trimming left V 5 bases short and J 2 bases short, with 16 bases between. The length of the CDR3 is 16 residues. Germline V gives CDR1 MGHDK, CDR2 SYGVNS. CDR3 nucleotide sequence: TGTGCCAGCAGTAACTTACAGGGAAGGGCCTACAATGAGCAGTTCTTC. Amino acid sequence: CASSNLQGRAYNEQFF.

This chain joins TRBV7-9 and TRBJ1-6; 7 bases match TRBD1. The ends lost 5 bases at V and 8 bases at J; junction bases unmatched: 9. The CDR3 loop spans 15 amino acids. The V gene's germline CDR1 is SEHNR and CDR2 FQNEAQ (reference sequence). CDR3 amino acids: CASSPGGLGDSPLHF. The CDR3 DNA reads as TGTGCCAGCAGCCCAGGGGGGCTAGGGGATTCACCCCTCCACTTT.

This rearrangement joins TRBV24-1 to TRBJ2-1; 8 positions match TRBD1. The trim removed 7 bases at V and 5 bases at J, leaving 3 bases unmatched. The CDR3 extends over 13 amino acids. Germline V CDR1 and CDR2: KGHDR, SFDVKD. The CDR3 sequence is CATRSDRDNEQFF. The CDR3 region has the DNA TGTGCCACCAGATCGGACAGGGACAATGAGCAGTTCTTC.

This sequence joins TRBV28 and TRBJ2-1; 7 nucleotides align to TRBD2. This CDR3 has 14 amino acids. Unmatched junction bases numbered 5, after V lost 6 bases and J lost 3 bases. The germline CDR1 and CDR2 sequences are MDHEN and SYDVKM. The CDR3 spells CASRPRGSYNEQFF. CDR3 DNA: TGTGCCAGCAGGCCCCGCGGGAGCTACAATGAGCAGTTCTTC.

This clonotype was recorded once. The V call is TRBV6-2 or TRBV6-3, the J call TRBJ2-5, with D maybe TRBD2 (6 bases). Trimming took 2 bases from V and 5 from J, leaving 15 bases between them. The CDR3 sequence is 15 residues long. CDR1 and CDR2 from the germline V gene are MNHEY and SVGEGT. As DNA, the CDR3 is TGTGCCAGCAGTTACCCTAGCGCCGATGAGGAGACCCAGTACTTC. This encodes CASSYPSADEETQYF.

This chain joins TRBV6-2 or TRBV6-3 and TRBJ2-7; a weak D match, TRBD1 (6 bases). From germline, CDR1 is MNHEY and CDR2 SVGEGT. V was shortened by 4 bases and J by 6 bases, with 16 bases between the two germline ends. This CDR3 has 14 residues. The CDR3 is CASSLVQGSAEQYF. The CDR3 nucleotides are TGTGCCAGCAGTTTGGTTCAGGGGTCGGCCGAGCAGTACTTC.

The chain links TRBV28 to TRBJ2-7, with TRBD1 identical over 7 bases. This CDR3 spans 15 amino acids. From germline, CDR1 is MDHEN and CDR2 SYDVKM. Germline trimming cut 6 bases from V and 0 bases from J; bases unmatched to any gene: 8. CDR3 region: CASRTPGGISYEQYF. The CDR3 DNA is TGTGCCAGCAGGACCCCAGGGGGTATCTCCTACGAGCAGTACTTC.

J is TRBJ2-3 and V is TRBV11-2, with D unclear. CDR1 SGHAT and CDR2 FQNNGV come from the germline V gene. Deletions cut 7 bases from V and 2 bases from J, with 7 bases between. The length of the CDR3 is 12 residues. The CDR3, as DNA: TGTGCCAGCATTGGGGTCACAGATACGCAGTATTTT. Translated: CASIGVTDTQYF.

In its sample, this clonotype was seen once. The chain links TRBV20-1 to TRBJ1-5; 8 positions agree with TRBD1. Germline trimming cut 4 bases from V and 5 bases from J; bases unmatched to any gene: 7. The CDR3 consists of 14 residues. Germline lookup yields CDR1 DFQATT and CDR2 SNEGSKA (reference sequence). The CDR3 coding sequence is TGCAGTGCTATCGCGGGACAGGAGCATCAGCCCCAGCATTTT. It translates to CSAIAGQEHQPQHF.